This T cell receptor (beta chain) comes out of a study of cytomegalovirus exposure and HLA in healthy donors. Findings and limits, study-wide: TCR beta sequences reportedly predicted most subjects' HLA-A and HLA-B alleles accurately. Per a later analysis, HLA-associated TCR beta chains showed more clonal expansion than other, equally common TCR beta chains. Productive status was seen about 90% or about 30% of the time for most TCR beta V segments in an earlier analysis.

The primer mix had 60 Vbeta and 13 Jbeta primers. Some clones are missing from TCRdb's copy, which holds only in-frame ones; the method was immunoSEQ multiplex PCR. This sample has some 130,000 clones, with around 78% found just once. Germline values: CDR1 SQVTM, CDR2 ANQGSEA. This CDR3 is 14 amino acids long. V was trimmed by 6 bases and J by 7 bases, leaving 18 bases between them. As to this clone: Its matching antigen is unknown.

The chain links TRBV29-1 to TRBJ1-4; the D gene is possibly TRBD1 (5 bases). Material for sequencing was PBMCs. The receptor was isolated from a female donor in good health and CMV-seropositive. The CDR3 DNA is TGCAGCGTACCCTCCCGGACACCAGGTGAAAAACTGTTTTTT. Its protein is CSVPSRTPGEKLFF.